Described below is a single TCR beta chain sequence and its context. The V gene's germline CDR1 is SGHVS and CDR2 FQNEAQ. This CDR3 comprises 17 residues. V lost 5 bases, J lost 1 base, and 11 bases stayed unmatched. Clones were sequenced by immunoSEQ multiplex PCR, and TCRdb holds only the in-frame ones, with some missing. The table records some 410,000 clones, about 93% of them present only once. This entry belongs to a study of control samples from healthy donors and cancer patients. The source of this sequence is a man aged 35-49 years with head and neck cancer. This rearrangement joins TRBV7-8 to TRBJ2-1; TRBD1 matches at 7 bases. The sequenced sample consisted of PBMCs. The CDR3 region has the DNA TGTGCCAGCAGCACACGACAGGGACCCCTATCCTACAATGAGCAGTTCTTC. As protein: CASSTRQGPLSYNEQFF.